These 18 T cell receptor beta chains came from one sample sequenced in a study of human T cells and chemical hapten exposure. Time point denoted: pre-sensitization, week 0. Treatment: therapeutic diphenylcyclopropenone sensitization with weekly scalp DPC. TCRdb redid the calling of the RACE reads with MiXCR, one entry per CDR3 protein. This table holds about 270,000 distinct CDR3 sequences, around 7.3% found once. Sample: whole blood, taken in connection with sensitization to the hapten diphenylcyclopropenone (DPC). Receptor source: a young man with alopecia areata. Some clones in this sample may be carry-over from other donors' samples.

The table lists this clonotype with many counts. The chain is built from TRBV4-3 and TRBJ1-5; unclear D gene. Trimming stripped 2 bases from V and 6 bases from J, with 14 bases between. The CDR3 consists of 15 residues. From germline, CDR1 is LGHNA and CDR2 YSLEER. In DNA, the CDR3 is TGCGCCAGCAGCCAAATCTATCGTTCGGGTCAGCCCCAGCATTTT. This encodes CASSQIYRSGQPQHF.

This chain links TRBV24-1 with TRBJ1-1, with 7 nucleotides matching TRBD1. Germline lookup yields CDR1 KGHDR and CDR2 SFDVKD. This CDR3 spans 15 amino acids. V lost 4 bases and J lost 1; bases outside the gene matches: 5. The CDR3 reads CATSDRGQKNTEAFF. The CDR3, as DNA: TGTGCCACCAGTGACCGGGGACAGAAGAACACTGAAGCTTTCTTT.

This clonotype was recorded many times. V and J are TRBV29-1 and TRBJ1-2; D not resolved. Trimming removed 4 bases at V and 4 bases at J, with 10 bases between. The CDR3 runs 12 residues. The V gene's germline CDR1 is SQVTM and CDR2 ANQGSEA. The CDR3 sequence: CSVAGNGYGYTF. In nucleotides, the CDR3 is TGCAGCGTTGCTGGTAACGGCTATGGCTACACCTTC. Drawing the rest from reference TRBV29-1 and TRBJ1-2, the complete variable domain is SAVISQKPSRDICQRGTSLTIQCQVDSQVTMMFWYRQQPGQSLTLIATANQGSEATYESGFVIDKFPISRPNLTFSTLTVSNMSPEDSSIYLCSVAGNGYGYTFGSGTRLTVV.

This clonotype has just a few counts. The V and J genes are TRBV18 and TRBJ1-6, with D maybe TRBD1 (6 bases). Germline values: CDR1 KGHSH, CDR2 LQKENI. The CDR3 extends over 14 amino acids. V shed 6 bases and J shed 11 bases, with 17 bases lying between them. CDR3 in DNA: TGTGCCAGCTCTTCCGGGACACCATTCCCACCCCTCCACTTT. Translating it yields CASSSGTPFPPLHF.

Ten or more counts support this clonotype. A junction end diverges from the germline sequence, so it may reflect a read error. The chain has TRBV7-3 and TRBJ1-1; no definite D call. CDR1 is SGHTA, CDR2 FQGTGA, per germline. The CDR3 covers 13 residues. CDR3 DNA sequence: TGCGCCAGCAGTTCTCAGAAGAACACTGAAGCTTTCTTT. Protein sequence: CASSSQKNTEAFF.

The chain carries TRBV12-5 and TRBJ2-5, with D possibly TRBD2 on 6 matching bases. This CDR3 spans 13 amino acids. Germline lookup yields CDR1 LGHNT and CDR2 FRNRAP. The ends were cut back, 4 bases at V and 5 bases at J, with 11 bases in the middle. Here the CDR3 reads CASGSGATETQYF. In DNA, the CDR3 is TGTGCTAGTGGTTCGGGAGCAACCGAGACCCAGTACTTC.

This clonotype was counted a few times. The chain couples TRBV28 to TRBJ2-4, with D maybe TRBD2 (6 bases). CDR3 length equals 15 residues. The V gene's germline CDR1 is MDHEN and CDR2 SYDVKM. With 6 bases removed from V and 2 bases from J, the gap between germline ends came to 14 bases. Written as DNA, the CDR3 is TGTGCCAGCAGGAGCGGGTCTCGGACCAAAAACATTCAGTACTTC. Its protein is CASRSGSRTKNIQYF.

This clonotype was observed a handful of times. The chain joins TRBV11-3 to TRBJ2-1; the D gene could be TRBD1 or TRBD2 (5 bases each). CDR3 length equals 13 residues. Germline CDR1 reads SGHNT; CDR2 reads YENEEA. V was trimmed by 4 bases and J by 7 bases, leaving 11 bases between them. The CDR3 region is CASSSRGLNEQFF. The CDR3 coding sequence is TGTGCCAGCAGCTCCCGGGGCCTGAATGAGCAGTTCTTC.

For the CDR3, the DNA is TGTGCCAGCACGGGGGGCCCCTCTGGAAACACCATATATTTT. Its translation is CASTGGPSGNTIYF. The chain has TRBV9 and TRBJ1-3, with a tentative D call TRBD1 (6 bases). The V and J ends lost 6 bases and 0 bases respectively, with 10 bases between them. The CDR3 covers 14 residues. CDR1 is SGDLS, CDR2 YYNGEE, per germline.

The chain carries TRBV10-3 and TRBJ1-3; 8 bases are a match to TRBD1. In germline, CDR1 is ENHRY, CDR2 SYGVKD. J lost 7 bases, V lost 5 bases, and 4 bases had no gene match. CDR3 length equals 13 residues. The CDR3 nucleotides read TGTGCCATCAGTCTTGGACAGGGCAACACCATATATTTT. Its translation: CAISLGQGNTIYF.

In its sample, this clonotype was seen a few times. V and J are TRBV6-1 and TRBJ2-1; D is undetermined. The germline gives CDR1 MNHNS, CDR2 SASEGT. The CDR3 length is 16 residues. V was cut by 2 bases and J by 0 bases, with 11 bases left in between. CDR3 coding DNA: TGTGCCAGCAGTGAATTGGGCATCAGCTCCTACAATGAGCAGTTCTTC. This codes for CASSELGISSYNEQFF.

Only a few counts were recorded for this clonotype. The J gene is TRBJ2-3, the V gene TRBV7-3; D is perhaps TRBD2 (6 bases). Trimming shortened V by 5 bases and J by 4 bases, and 13 bases separated the two germline ends. Germline values: CDR1 SGHTA, CDR2 FQGTGA. The CDR3 has 14 residues. The CDR3 nucleotides are TGTGCCAGCAGCCTCGGGACTGCCCCAGATACGCAGTATTTT. It specifies CASSLGTAPDTQYF.

The J gene is TRBJ2-2, the V gene TRBV4-3; 9 bases fit TRBD1. The CDR3 spans 16 residues. The germline V gene has CDR1 LGHNA and CDR2 YSLEER. With V trimmed by 1 base and J by 3 bases, 3 bases remained unmatched. The CDR3 bases are TGCGCCAGCAGCCAAGGGACAGGGGATGACACCGGGGAGCTGTTTTTT. Its protein product is CASSQGTGDDTGELFF.

V and J are TRBV6-6 and TRBJ2-7; TRBD1 matches at 11 bases. Germline V gene lookup returns CDR1 MNHNY and CDR2 SVGAGI (reference sequence). V shed 2 bases and J 4 bases; nucleotides not matched to a gene: 13. The CDR3 sequence is 18 residues long. The CDR3 DNA reads as TGTGCCAGCAGTTACGGGATCCGGGACAGGGGGACATTGTACGAGCAGTACTTC. Protein product: CASSYGIRDRGTLYEQYF.

This clonotype was seen at least ten times. V gene TRBV7-8 combines with J gene TRBJ1-1, with 11 bases matching TRBD1. Germline loops: CDR1 SGHVS, CDR2 FQNEAQ. The CDR3 has 15 amino acids. Germline trimming cut 5 bases from V and 7 bases from J; bases unmatched to any gene: 9. The CDR3 DNA follows: TGTGCCAGCAGCCCGGGGACAGGGGGTATGGTTGAAGCTTTCTTT. Residues: CASSPGTGGMVEAFF.

This clonotype was detected only a few times. The CDR3: CASSQDVGSNYGYTF. The CDR3 DNA sequence: TGCGCCAGCAGCCAAGATGTCGGCAGCAACTATGGCTACACCTTC. The chain recombines TRBV4-3 with TRBJ1-2; D remains ambiguous. The length of the CDR3 is 15 residues. Trimming took off 0 bases at V and 2 bases at J, with 10 bases between the two ends. Germline CDR1 is LGHNA and CDR2 is YSLEER.

This clonotype came up many times. The chain carries TRBV7-9 and TRBJ1-1; 7 positions agree with TRBD1. Germline V gives CDR1 SEHNR, CDR2 FQNEAQ (reference sequence). This CDR3 comprises 14 residues. The V gene end was trimmed by 3 bases and the J gene end by 2 bases; junction bases not matched to a gene: 3. The CDR3 DNA is TGTGCCAGCAGCTTCCACAGGGGAAACACTGAAGCTTTCTTT. Translated: CASSFHRGNTEAFF.

This clonotype was counted a few times. The V and J genes are TRBV7-2 and TRBJ1-1, with D possibly being TRBD1 (5 bases). Between the trimmed V and J ends, which lost 2 bases and 4 bases, there was a span of 14 bases. Germline V gene data show CDR1 as SGHTA and CDR2 as FQGNSA. The length of the CDR3 is 15 residues. The CDR3 bases are TGTGCCAGCAGCTTACTGGGGCACGGCGGCACTGAAGCTTTCTTT. It yields the protein CASSLLGHGGTEAFF.